Listed here are 13 T cell receptor beta chains from one sample, sequenced in a study of CD8+CD57+ T cells in acquired aplastic anemia. The TCR beta profiling, which covered VDJ combination and CDR3 sequence, was carried out using genomic DNA as the template. TCRdb reanalysed the reads using MiXCR and keeps one entry per CDR3 protein. The sample records approximately 270,000 distinct CDR3 sequences, 50% to 70% being singletons. The sequencing sample was made of sorted CD4+, CD8+, or CD8+CD57+ T cells (not recorded which) from PBMCs. The source of these receptors is a human donor with severe aplastic anemia or a healthy control (not recorded which).

This clonotype was detected only a few times. The V and J genes are TRBV6-5 and TRBJ1-1, with a tentative D call TRBD1 (5 bases). CDR1 and CDR2 from the germline V gene are MNHEY and SVGAGI. The CDR3 covers 19 residues. Trimming removed 6 bases from V and 0 bases from J, with 26 bases in between. The CDR3 DNA sequence: TGTGCCAGCAGAGAGACCGGGACGGGCATACTTTGGGTGAACACTGAAGCTTTCTTT. Translated, it gives CASRETGTGILWVNTEAFF.

The chain uses TRBV20-1 and TRBJ2-7; D remains ambiguous. The germline CDR1 and CDR2 sequences are DFQATT and SNEGSKA (reference sequence). V was shortened by 0 bases and J by 0 bases, with 9 bases between the two germline ends. There are 14 residues in the CDR3. The CDR3: CSARDVAVSYEQYF. CDR3 nucleotide sequence: TGCAGTGCTAGAGACGTCGCCGTCTCCTACGAGCAGTACTTC.

The chain employs TRBV12-3 or TRBV12-4 and TRBJ2-2; 7 nucleotides align to TRBD2. The ends lost 6 bases at V and 2 bases at J; junction bases unmatched: 6. The CDR3 runs 15 residues. This CDR3 is CASRSSGVNTGELFF. The CDR3 DNA reads TGTGCCAGCAGATCCAGCGGGGTAAACACCGGGGAGCTGTTTTTT.

The chain has TRBV2 and TRBJ2-6; D remains ambiguous. CDR3 length equals 15 residues. Germline V gives CDR1 SNHLY, CDR2 FYNNEI. V was shortened by 6 bases and J by 0 bases, with 9 bases between the two germline ends. CDR3 protein: CASSGRNSGANVLTF. CDR3 sequence (DNA): TGTGCCAGCAGCGGACGGAACTCTGGGGCCAACGTCCTGACTTTC.

The V call is TRBV20-1, the J call TRBJ2-5; D remains ambiguous. V was trimmed by 1 base and J by 5 bases, leaving 14 bases between them. The CDR3 is 14 residues long. Germline V CDR1 and CDR2: DFQATT, SNEGSKA (reference sequence). CDR3 sequence (DNA): TGCAGTGCTAGAGTCGGCAGTACCTACGAGACCCAGTACTTC. This codes for CSARVGSTYETQYF.

J is TRBJ2-7 and V is TRBV9; D is unresolved. V lost 0 bases and J lost 6, with 10 bases in between. The CDR3 extends over 13 amino acids. Germline V gives CDR1 SGDLS, CDR2 YYNGEE. CDR3 sequence reads: CASSVAPVGEQYF. CDR3 nucleotide sequence: TGTGCCAGCAGCGTAGCCCCGGTGGGCGAGCAGTACTTC.

As regards this clonotype: At one boundary the junction diverges from the germline segment, which might be a read error. The chain links TRBV20-1 to TRBJ2-7, with D tentatively TRBD2 (5 bases). The CDR3 has 12 amino acids. Germline CDR1 is DFQATT and CDR2 is SNEGSKA (reference sequence). The CDR3 DNA reads TGCGGTGCTAGGGAGTGCTCCTACGAGCAGTACTTC. It encodes CGARECSYEQYF.

This clonotype has a handful of counts. The chain recombines TRBV7-9 with TRBJ1-1, with unresolved D. Trimming removed 2 bases at V and 0 bases at J, with 7 bases between. Germline V gene sequence: CDR1 SEHNR, CDR2 FQNEAQ (reference sequence). This CDR3 is built from 14 residues. CDR3 nucleotide sequence: TGTGCCAGCAGCTTAAAGGGTATGAACACTGAAGCTTTCTTT. As protein: CASSLKGMNTEAFF.

This clonotype was seen a handful of times. V is TRBV2 and J is TRBJ2-5, with 7 bases identical to TRBD1. The CDR3 is made up of 12 amino acids. V shed 9 bases and J 1 base; nucleotides not matched to a gene: 2. Per germline, CDR1 SNHLY and CDR2 FYNNEI. Here the CDR3 reads CASGTVQETQYF. CDR3 nucleotides: TGTGCCAGTGGGACAGTCCAAGAGACCCAGTACTTC.

This clonotype was observed many times. J is TRBJ2-5 and V is TRBV20-1; D not resolved. Germline V gene lookup returns CDR1 DFQATT and CDR2 SNEGSKA (reference sequence). Trimming pared 0 bases from V and 2 bases from J, leaving 10 bases between. The CDR3 contains 14 residues. CDR3: CSARDEALQETQYF. CDR3 sequence (DNA): TGCAGTGCTAGAGATGAGGCACTGCAAGAGACCCAGTACTTC.

This clonotype has ten or more counts. The chain links TRBV7-3 to TRBJ2-1; TRBD2 aligns across 8 bases. Germline CDR1 is SGHTA and CDR2 is FQGTGA. CDR3 length: 15 residues. J was trimmed by 3 bases and V by 7 bases; bases with no gene match: 8. The CDR3 DNA reads as TGTGCCAGCACCTACGCCGGGGGGGGCTACAATGAGCAGTTCTTC. This translates into CASTYAGGGYNEQFF.

The chain recombines TRBV19 with TRBJ2-2; 8 bases map to TRBD2. The CDR3 runs to 17 residues. With 4 bases clipped from V and 5 bases from J, the junction kept 12 bases outside the gene matches. Germline V CDR1 and CDR2: LNHDA, SQIVND (reference sequence). CDR3 sequence (DNA): TGTGCCAGTAGTAATCCAGCGGGAGTCGTATTTACCGGGGAGCTGTTTTTT. This encodes CASSNPAGVVFTGELFF.

The V and J genes are TRBV2 and TRBJ2-5, with D perhaps matching TRBD1 (6 bases). This CDR3 is built from 14 residues. Germline CDR1 SNHLY, CDR2 FYNNEI. Trimming pared 5 bases from V and 3 bases from J, leaving 13 bases between. As DNA, the CDR3 is TGTGCCAGCAGTTATATGGGGGCGGAAGAGACCCAGTACTTC. This translates into CASSYMGAEETQYF.